This TCR beta chain was found in a study of blood T cell repertoires in COVID-19. The overall study: The samples span acute and convalescent COVID-19 from the United States, Italy and Spain.

Authors' methods: Scientists estimated how many nucleated cells there were by amplifying reference gene primers. TCRdb's copy holds only in-frame clones and misses some; the assay was immunoSEQ multiplex PCR. The V and J calls and clone size were taken over from that table, and D and trimming were inferred from the DNA. The sample lists about 150,000 clones, around 83% occurring once. V lost 9 bases to trimming and J lost 5 bases; unmatched junction nucleotides: 15. Germline loops: CDR1 LNHDA, CDR2 SQIVND (reference sequence). The CDR3 is made up of 16 amino acids. This clone turned up a few times. Sequenced: peripheral blood. The receptor comes from a woman aged 45-65 years with acute or convalescent COVID-19. The chain uses TRBV19 and TRBJ1-4, with TRBD1 matching over 7 bases. In nucleotides, the CDR3 is TGTGCCAGCCACACCGGGACAGTCGTGGGGAATGAAAAACTGTTTTTT. Its translation: CASHTGTVVGNEKLFF.